This TCR beta chain appears in the sequencing data of a study of CD8+CD57+ T cells in acquired aplastic anemia. Study summary: Healthy donors gave about 10 million reads on average for CD4+ cells.

The CDR3 runs 21 residues. V gave up 1 base and J gave up 2 bases; unmatched junction bases: 20. Germline V gives CDR1 SGHAT, CDR2 FQNNGV. Profiling that covered TCR beta VDJ and CDR3 relied on genomic DNA as its template. TCRdb reanalysed the reads using MiXCR and keeps one entry per CDR3 protein. The sample holds around 150,000 distinct CDR3 sequences, approximately 43% seen once. The TCR originated in a human donor in good health. The specimen sequenced was sorted CD4+, CD8+, or CD8+CD57+ T cells (not recorded which) from PBMCs. The chain employs TRBV11-2 and TRBJ1-1; 9 bases match TRBD1. The CDR3, as DNA: TGTGCCAGCAGCTTAGGGTTGGGACAGGGTATGTTGCTGCAGGGAAACACTGAAGCTTTCTTT. This sequence encodes CASSLGLGQGMLLQGNTEAFF.